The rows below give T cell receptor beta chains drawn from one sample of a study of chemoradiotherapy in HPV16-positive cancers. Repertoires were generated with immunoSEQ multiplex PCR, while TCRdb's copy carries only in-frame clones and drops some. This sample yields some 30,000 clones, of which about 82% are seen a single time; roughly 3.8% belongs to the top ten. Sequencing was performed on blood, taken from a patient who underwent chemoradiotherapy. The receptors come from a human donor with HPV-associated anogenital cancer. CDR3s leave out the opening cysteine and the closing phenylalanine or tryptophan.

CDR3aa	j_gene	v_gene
ASKEGARSEAF	TRBJ1-1	TRBV5-1
ASSILGPTTNEKLF	TRBJ1-4	TRBV5-1
ASSLDYGVNEQF	TRBJ2-1	TRBV11-3
ASNDANTEAF	TRBJ1-1	TRBV6-5
ASSLEVTGELF	TRBJ2-2	TRBV11-2
ASRLAGTTDTQY	TRBJ2-3	TRBV5-1
ASTGGVTSGQETQY	TRBJ2-5	TRBV2
ASSPGQEYTEAF	TRBJ1-1	TRBV19
ASSALPGTGQGVYT	TRBJ1-2	TRBV11-1
AISEGAVTMNTEAF	TRBJ1-1	TRBV10-3
ASSEWGLGSETQY	TRBJ2-5	TRBV10-2
ASSKRDRGETEAF	TRBJ1-1	TRBV6-5
ASSQEYRGLGNGYT	TRBJ1-2	TRBV4-3
ASSLGGRGTDTQY	TRBJ2-3	TRBV5-1
ASSMVFRSGARADTQY	TRBJ2-3	TRBV19
ASSLGPLAGMTDTQY	TRBJ2-3	TRBV7-2
ASSLRRNNSPLH	TRBJ1-6	TRBV28